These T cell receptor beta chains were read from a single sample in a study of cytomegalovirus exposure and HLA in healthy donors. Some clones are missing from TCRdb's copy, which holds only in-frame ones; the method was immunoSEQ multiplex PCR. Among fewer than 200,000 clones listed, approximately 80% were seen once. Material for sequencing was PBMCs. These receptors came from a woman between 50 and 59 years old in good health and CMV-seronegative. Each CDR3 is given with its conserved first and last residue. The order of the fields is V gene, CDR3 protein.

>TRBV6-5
CAGRRGLGTGELFF
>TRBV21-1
CASSKDAGGREQYF
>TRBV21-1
CASSKEEGGCGNQPQHF
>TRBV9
CASSGRGYGYTF
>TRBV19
CASARGPSSYEQYF
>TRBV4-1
CASSRRDTEAFF
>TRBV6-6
CASSYIGERELFF
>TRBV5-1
CASTGSAGGYTDTQYF
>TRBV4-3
CASSQSWARPVNTEAFF
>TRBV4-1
CASSQTGYSGNTIYF
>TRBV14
CASSQGGQGAGIEAFF
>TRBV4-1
CASSQAGHGGGYTF
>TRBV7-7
CASSLTGGKGEKLFF
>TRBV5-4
CASSADPGDTIYF
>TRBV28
CASRPHRVVGELFF
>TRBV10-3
CAISEGGSGANVLTF
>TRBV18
CASSPAADKETQYF
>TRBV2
CAVLRWSFSPLHF
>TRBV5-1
CASSAGTGGLGAEAFF
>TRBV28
CASSLGTATEAFF
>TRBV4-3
CASSPGVSSITEAFF
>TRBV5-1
CASSFSRDRGTDTQYF
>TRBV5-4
CASSSGGTSGGSEQFF
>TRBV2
CASSGQGYEQYF
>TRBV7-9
CASSLGSQETQYF
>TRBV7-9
CASSLVVSSYTF
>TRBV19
CASKAGTANNEKLFF
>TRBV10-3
CAISSRGGEGDTIYF
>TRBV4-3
CASSQDVPFGANVLTF
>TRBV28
CASSFSGQGDLLGYEQYF
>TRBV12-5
CASGQKTGSSYNEQFF
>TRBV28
CASSLFDRDWNEQFF
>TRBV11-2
CASSSLWTGASGNTIYF
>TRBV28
CASGGQDSYEQYF
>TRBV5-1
CASSYENNEQFF
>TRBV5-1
CASSLGAGGLDTQYF
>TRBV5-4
CASSLGKTSGGDTQYF
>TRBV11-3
CASSLGGAPYEQYF
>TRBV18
CASSPGTSASEFF
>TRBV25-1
CASSTGTGGDGELFF
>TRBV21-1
CASSNLLAGIRETQYF
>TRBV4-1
CASSLPADTQYF
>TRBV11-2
CASSLRPGGYEQYF
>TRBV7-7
CASSARLAGGPFVNTGELFF
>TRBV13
CASSLGQNTIYF
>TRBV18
CASSPGSSGANTGELFF
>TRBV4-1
CASTRGRGGANVLTF
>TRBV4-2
CASSQAVYRARGAEQYF
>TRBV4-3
CASSQERTGPLSGANGLTF
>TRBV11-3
CASSRGYTGELFF
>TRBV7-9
CASSPPVWTSGTSSYEQYF
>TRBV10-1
CASSERQDDTEAFF
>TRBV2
CASSEGGGTEQFF
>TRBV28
CASSFWGRGRETQYF
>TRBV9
CASSLRQDWVTIYF
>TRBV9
CASSVGTGGNEKLFF
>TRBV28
CASRYYSTAWGQGRTEAFF
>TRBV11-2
CASSSDRYQPQHF
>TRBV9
CASSVGAVGRDFFGYTF